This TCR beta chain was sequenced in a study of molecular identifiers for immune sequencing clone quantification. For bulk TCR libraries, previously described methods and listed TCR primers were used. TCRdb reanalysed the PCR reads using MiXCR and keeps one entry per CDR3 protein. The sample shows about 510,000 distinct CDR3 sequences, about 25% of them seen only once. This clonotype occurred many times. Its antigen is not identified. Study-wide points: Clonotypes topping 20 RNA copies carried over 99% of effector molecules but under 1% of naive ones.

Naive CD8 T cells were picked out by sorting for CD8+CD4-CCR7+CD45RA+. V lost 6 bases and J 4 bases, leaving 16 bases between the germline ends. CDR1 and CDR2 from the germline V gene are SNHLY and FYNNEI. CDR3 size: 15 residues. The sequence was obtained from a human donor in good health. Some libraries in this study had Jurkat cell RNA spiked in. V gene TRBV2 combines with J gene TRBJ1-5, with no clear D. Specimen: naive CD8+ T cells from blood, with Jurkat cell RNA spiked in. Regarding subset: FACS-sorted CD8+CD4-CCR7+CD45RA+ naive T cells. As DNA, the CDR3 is TGTGCCAGCAGGTTCAACGCAGACTTTAATCAGCCCCAGCATTTT. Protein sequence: CASRFNADFNQPQHF.